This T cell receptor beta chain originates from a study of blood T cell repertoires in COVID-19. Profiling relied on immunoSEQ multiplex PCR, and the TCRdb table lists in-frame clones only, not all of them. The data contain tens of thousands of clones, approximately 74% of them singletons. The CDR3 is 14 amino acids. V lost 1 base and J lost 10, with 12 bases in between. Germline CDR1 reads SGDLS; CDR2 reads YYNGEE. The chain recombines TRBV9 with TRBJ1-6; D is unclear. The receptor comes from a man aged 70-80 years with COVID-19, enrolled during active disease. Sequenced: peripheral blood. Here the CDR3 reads CASSVRDSQSPLHF. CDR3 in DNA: TGTGCCAGCAGCGTACGGGATTCCCAATCACCCCTCCACTTT.